This T cell receptor (beta chain) was sequenced during a study of T-cell memory formation after mild COVID-19. TCRdb itself ran the 5' RACE reads through MiXCR, one entry per CDR3 protein. Among under 450,000 distinct CDR3 sequences, 13% to 15% were seen once, and the ten largest hold roughly 22%. This CDR3 comprises 15 residues. Per germline, CDR1 KGHSH and CDR2 LQKENI. Losses at the gene ends were 2 bases for V and 2 bases for J; bases not matched to a gene: 4. This clonotype turned up a few times. The chain employs TRBV18 and TRBJ2-7, with 9 bases identical to TRBD1. Source material: PBMCs or a T cell subset sorted from them (not recorded which). The sequence was collected from a man between 18 and 35 years old who had mild COVID-19 (a few samples of this study predate the infection). Cell type and time point are not known. CDR3 sequence (DNA): TGTGCCAGCTCACCAGCGGGGACAGGGACCTACGAGCAGTACTTC. This translates into CASSPAGTGTYEQYF.